These 7 T cell receptor beta chains originate from one sample sequenced in a study of early T cells in non-severe SARS-CoV-2 infection. Each CDR3 protein is one row after TCRdb ran MiXCR on the 5' RACE reads. The table includes 120,000 or so distinct CDR3 sequences, roughly an eighth detected once. Material: whole blood, obtained at baseline. Every receptor here comes from an adult who was a healthcare worker with PCR-confirmed SARS-CoV-2 infection or an uninfected control (not recorded which).

In this sample, this clonotype turned up many times. The chain uses TRBV29-1 and TRBJ2-2; tentative D call: TRBD1 (6 bases). V lost 6 bases and J 5 bases, leaving 19 bases between the germline ends. CDR1 SQVTM and CDR2 ANQGSEA come from the germline V gene. This CDR3 spans 15 amino acids. The CDR3 DNA is TGCAGCGTAAACCCCAGGGGTAGAGGAACCGGGGAGCTGTTTTTT. The encoded protein is CSVNPRGRGTGELFF.

This clonotype was detected only a few times. V usage is TRBV28 and J usage is TRBJ1-5; no definite D call. CDR3 length: 12 amino acids. CDR1 MDHEN and CDR2 SYDVKM come from the germline V gene. The V end was cut by 2 bases, the J end by 2 bases, with 1 base between. For the CDR3, the DNA is TGTGCCAGCAGTTTACGCAATCAGCCCCAGCATTTT. Protein product: CASSLRNQPQHF.

This clonotype was observed a few times. The chain joins TRBV20-1 to TRBJ1-5; maybe TRBD1 (5 bases). With 6 bases removed from V and 5 bases from J, the gap between germline ends came to 11 bases. CDR3 length equals 12 residues. Germline V gene lookup returns CDR1 DFQATT and CDR2 SNEGSKA (reference sequence). The chain's CDR3 is CSAPGSDQPQHF. The CDR3 nucleotides are TGCAGTGCACCAGGGTCTGATCAGCCCCAGCATTTT.

This sequence joins TRBV29-1 and TRBJ2-1, with D possibly being TRBD2 (5 bases). The CDR3 runs to 11 residues. Germline values: CDR1 SQVTM, CDR2 ANQGSEA. Trimming removed 8 bases from V and 10 bases from J, with 15 bases in between. This CDR3 is CSSGLAAEQFF. CDR3 sequence (DNA): TGCAGCTCCGGACTCGCAGCGGAGCAGTTCTTC.

This clonotype has only a few counts. Here the CDR3 reads CASSSGGGLAGSYNEQFF. For the CDR3, the DNA is TGTGCCAGCAGCTCAGGGGGGGGTCTAGCGGGAAGCTACAATGAGCAGTTCTTC. This chain joins TRBV27 and TRBJ2-1; 9 bases are a match to TRBD2. The trim removed 6 bases at V and 3 bases at J, leaving 15 bases unmatched. This CDR3 contains 18 residues. Germline V gives CDR1 MNHEY, CDR2 SMNVEV (reference sequence).

This clonotype was counted many times. The chain employs TRBV5-5 and TRBJ2-3; possibly TRBD2 for D (5 bases). Germline V gives CDR1 SGHKS, CDR2 YYEKEE (reference sequence). The CDR3 has 14 amino acids. The V gene lost 1 base and the J gene lost 0 bases, with 6 bases spanning the gap. The CDR3 bases are TGTGCCAGCAGCTTGTGGACTAGCACAGATACGCAGTATTTT. Residues: CASSLWTSTDTQYF.

In its sample, this clonotype was seen a few times. The chain is built from TRBV4-1 and TRBJ2-7, with 8 bases fitting TRBD1. The ends lost 2 bases at V and 3 bases at J; junction bases unmatched: 3. Germline V CDR1 and CDR2: MGHRA, YSYEKL. The CDR3 runs to 14 residues. The CDR3 bases are TGCGCCAGCAGCCAACCCGACAGGGGCTACGAGCAGTACTTC. This encodes CASSQPDRGYEQYF.